A selection of T cell receptor beta chains follows, all from one sample in a study of T cells in Graves' hyperthyroidism and ophthalmopathy. In TCRdb, the multiplex PCR reads were re-called with MiXCR into one record per CDR3 protein. The sample shows a few hundred thousand distinct CDR3 sequences, approximately 25% of them seen only once. Material for sequencing was blood. These receptors were obtained from a man between 50 and 59 years old with Graves' hyperthyroidism. The CDR3 runs from the conserved cysteine through the conserved F or W. The D gene is left open where the match is weak. Clone size appears in some rows only: once, few, many, or a class for an expanded clone.

>TRBD2|TRBV29-1|15|few|TRBJ2-2
CSVQTSGGPSGELFF
TGCAGCGTTCAAACGTCGGGAGGGCCGTCCGGGGAGCTGTTTTTT
>NA|TRBV11-2|15|NA|TRBJ1-5
CASSELPGGLQPQHF
TGTGCCAGCAGCGAGTTGCCGGGGGGCCTTCAGCCCCAGCATTTT
>TRBD1|TRBV4-1|15|few|TRBJ2-1
CASSQPGQGLSEQFF
TGCGCCAGCAGCCAACCGGGACAGGGGCTTTCTGAGCAGTTCTTC
>NA|TRBV12-3/TRBV12-4|14|few|TRBJ2-3
CASSFFRSTDTQYF
TGTGCCAGCAGTTTCTTCCGAAGCACAGATACGCAGTATTTT
>NA|TRBV30|13|many|TRBJ1-5
CAWSRDSNQPQHF
TGTGCCTGGAGTCGGGACAGCAATCAGCCCCAGCATTTT
>NA|TRBV11-2|16|NA|TRBJ2-7
CASSLGALASHYEQYF
TGTGCCAGCAGCTTAGGCGCGCTAGCGTCCCACTACGAGCAGTACTTC
>NA|TRBV3-1|13|many|TRBJ1-2
CASSQPMDGGYTF
TGTGCCAGCAGCCAACCCATGGATGGTGGCTACACCTTC
>NA|TRBV7-3|13|few|TRBJ1-6
CASRFGDNSPLHF
TGTGCCAGCCGCTTCGGGGATAATTCACCCCTCCACTTT
>NA|TRBV14|15|NA|TRBJ2-3
CASSHMTPSTDTQYF
TGTGCCAGCAGCCACATGACACCGAGCACAGATACGCAGTATTTT
>TRBD2|TRBV7-2|17|NA|TRBJ2-3
CASSLLIRGGGTDTQYF
TGTGCCAGCAGCTTATTAATCCGGGGGGGAGGTACAGATACGCAGTATTTT
>NA|TRBV5-1|16|NA|TRBJ2-6
CASSLQGMTGANVLTF
TGCGCCAGCAGCTTGCAGGGGATGACTGGGGCCAACGTCCTGACTTTC
>TRBD2|TRBV18|17|few|TRBJ2-1
CASSPSGLAGGVGPQFF
TGTGCCAGCTCACCGAGTGGACTAGCGGGGGGGGTGGGCCCGCAGTTCTTC
>NA|TRBV20-1|10|few|TRBJ2-3
CSAGVDTQYF
TGCAGTGCGGGAGTGGATACGCAGTATTTT
>NA|TRBV20-1|16|NA|TRBJ2-1
CSGEVRGRLRGGEQFF
TGCAGTGGGGAGGTGAGGGGGCGGCTCCGTGGAGGTGAGCAGTTCTTC
>NA|TRBV29-1|14|NA|TRBJ2-7
CSVDETGTNYEQYF
TGCAGCGTTGACGAGACCGGGACAAACTACGAGCAGTACTTC
>NA|TRBV7-3|15|NA|TRBJ2-1
CASSLTAMGVHEQFF
TGTGCCAGCAGCTTAACGGCTATGGGGGTCCATGAGCAGTTCTTC
>TRBD2|TRBV20-1|15|NA|TRBJ2-3
CSARAGSGSADTQYF
TGCAGTGCTAGAGCCGGTAGCGGGAGTGCGGATACGCAGTATTTT
>NA|TRBV15|15|NA|TRBJ2-4
CATRGSEIAKNIQYF
TGTGCCACCCGGGGATCCGAGATAGCCAAAAACATTCAGTACTTC
>TRBD2|TRBV11-3|14|many|TRBJ2-3
CASSLTSGSNTQYF
TGTGCCAGCAGCTTAACTAGCGGGAGTAATACGCAGTATTTT